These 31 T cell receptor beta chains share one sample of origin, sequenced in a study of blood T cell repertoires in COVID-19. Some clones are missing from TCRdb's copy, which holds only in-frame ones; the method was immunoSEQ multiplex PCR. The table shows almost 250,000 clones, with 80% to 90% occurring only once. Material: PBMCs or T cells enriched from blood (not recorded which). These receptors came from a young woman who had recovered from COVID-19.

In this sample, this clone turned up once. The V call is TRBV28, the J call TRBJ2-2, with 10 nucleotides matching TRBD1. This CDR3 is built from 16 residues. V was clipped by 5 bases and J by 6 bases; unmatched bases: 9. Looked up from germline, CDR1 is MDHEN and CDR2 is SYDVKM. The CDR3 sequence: CASSGSGQGEAGELFF. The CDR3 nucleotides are TGTGCCAGCAGTGGGTCCGGACAGGGGGAAGCCGGGGAGCTGTTTTTT.

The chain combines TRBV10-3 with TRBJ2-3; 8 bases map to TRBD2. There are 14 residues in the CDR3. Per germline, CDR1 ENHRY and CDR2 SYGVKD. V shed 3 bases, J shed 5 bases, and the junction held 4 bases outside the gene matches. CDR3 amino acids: CAISEALAEDTQYF. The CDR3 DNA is TGTGCCATCAGTGAAGCACTAGCGGAAGATACGCAGTATTTT.

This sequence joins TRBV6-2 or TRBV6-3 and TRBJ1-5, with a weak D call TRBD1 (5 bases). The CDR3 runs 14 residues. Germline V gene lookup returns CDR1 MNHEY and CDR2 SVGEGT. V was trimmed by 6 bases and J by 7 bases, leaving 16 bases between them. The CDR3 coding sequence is TGTGCCAGCAGCAATGCAGGGATCGGACAGCCCCAGCATTTT. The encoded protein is CASSNAGIGQPQHF.

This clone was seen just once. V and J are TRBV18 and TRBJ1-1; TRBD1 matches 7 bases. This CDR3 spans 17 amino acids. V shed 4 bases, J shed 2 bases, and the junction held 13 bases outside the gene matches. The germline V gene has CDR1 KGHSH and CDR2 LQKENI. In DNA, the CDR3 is TGTGCCAGCTCACAATACCGGGACAGCGAAATCAACACTGAAGCTTTCTTT. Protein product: CASSQYRDSEINTEAFF.

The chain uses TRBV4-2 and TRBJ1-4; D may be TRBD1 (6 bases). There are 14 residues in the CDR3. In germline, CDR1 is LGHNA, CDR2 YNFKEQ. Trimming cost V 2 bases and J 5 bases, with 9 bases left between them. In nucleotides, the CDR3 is TGTGCCAGCAGCCAACTGGACAGCAATGAAAAACTGTTTTTT. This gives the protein CASSQLDSNEKLFF.

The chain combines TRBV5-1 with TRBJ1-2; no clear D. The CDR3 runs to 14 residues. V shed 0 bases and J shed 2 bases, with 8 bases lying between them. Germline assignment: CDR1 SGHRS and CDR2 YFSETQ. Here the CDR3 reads CASSLEGVNYGYTF. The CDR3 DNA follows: TGCGCCAGCAGCTTGGAAGGAGTAAACTATGGCTACACCTTC.

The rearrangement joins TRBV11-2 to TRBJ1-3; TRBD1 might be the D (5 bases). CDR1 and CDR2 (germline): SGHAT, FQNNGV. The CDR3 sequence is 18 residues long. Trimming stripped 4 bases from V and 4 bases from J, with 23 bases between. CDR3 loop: CASSSPLGQEMVGNTIYF. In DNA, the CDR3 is TGTGCCAGCAGCTCGCCGTTGGGGCAGGAGATGGTAGGAAACACCATATATTTT.

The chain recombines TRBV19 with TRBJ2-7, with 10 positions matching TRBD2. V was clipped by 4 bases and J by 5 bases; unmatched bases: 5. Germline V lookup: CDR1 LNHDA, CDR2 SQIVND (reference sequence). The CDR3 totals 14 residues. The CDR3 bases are TGTGCCAGTAGTACTAGCGGGAGTCTGAACGAGCAGTACTTC. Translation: CASSTSGSLNEQYF.

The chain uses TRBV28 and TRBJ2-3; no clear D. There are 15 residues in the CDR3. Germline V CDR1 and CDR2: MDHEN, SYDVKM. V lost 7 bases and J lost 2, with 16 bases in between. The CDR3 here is CASNPPWAHTDTQYF. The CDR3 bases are TGTGCCAGCAACCCCCCTTGGGCCCACACAGATACGCAGTATTTT.

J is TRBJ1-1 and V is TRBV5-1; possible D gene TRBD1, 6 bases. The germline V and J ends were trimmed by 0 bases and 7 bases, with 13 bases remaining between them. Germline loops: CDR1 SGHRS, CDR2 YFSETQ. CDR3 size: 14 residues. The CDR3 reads CASSLDRLGGEAFF. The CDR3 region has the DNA TGCGCCAGCAGCTTGGATCGGCTAGGGGGTGAAGCTTTCTTT.

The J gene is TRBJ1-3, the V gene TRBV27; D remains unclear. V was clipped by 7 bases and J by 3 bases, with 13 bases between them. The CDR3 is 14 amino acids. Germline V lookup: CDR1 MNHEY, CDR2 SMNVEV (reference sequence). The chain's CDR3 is CASIPEIDGNTIYF. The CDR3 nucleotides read TGTGCCAGCATCCCGGAGATAGATGGAAACACCATATATTTT.

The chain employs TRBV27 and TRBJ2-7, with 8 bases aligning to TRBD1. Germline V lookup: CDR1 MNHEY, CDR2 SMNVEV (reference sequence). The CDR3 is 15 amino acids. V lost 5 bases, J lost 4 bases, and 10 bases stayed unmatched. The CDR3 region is CASSMRRTGRYEQYF. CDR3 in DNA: TGTGCCAGCAGTATGAGACGGACAGGGAGGTACGAGCAGTACTTC.

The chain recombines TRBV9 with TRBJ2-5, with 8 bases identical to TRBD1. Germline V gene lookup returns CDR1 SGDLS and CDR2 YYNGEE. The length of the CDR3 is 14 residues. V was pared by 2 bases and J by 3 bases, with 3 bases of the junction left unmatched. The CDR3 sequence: CASSVMTGEETQYF. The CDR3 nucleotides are TGTGCCAGCAGCGTTATGACAGGGGAAGAGACCCAGTACTTC.

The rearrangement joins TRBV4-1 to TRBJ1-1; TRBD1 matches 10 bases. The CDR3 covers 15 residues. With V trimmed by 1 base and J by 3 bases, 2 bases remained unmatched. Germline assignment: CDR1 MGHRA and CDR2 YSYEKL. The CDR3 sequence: CASSQVGQGDTEAFF. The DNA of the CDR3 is TGCGCCAGCAGCCAAGTTGGACAGGGGGACACTGAAGCTTTCTTT.

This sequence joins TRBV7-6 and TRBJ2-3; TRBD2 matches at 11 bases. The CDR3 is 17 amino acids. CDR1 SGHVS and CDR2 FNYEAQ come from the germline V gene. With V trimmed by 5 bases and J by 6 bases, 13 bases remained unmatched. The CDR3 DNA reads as TGTGCCAGCAGCCCCCGTGGCCCTAGCGGGAGGACCGATACGCAGTATTTT. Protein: CASSPRGPSGRTDTQYF.

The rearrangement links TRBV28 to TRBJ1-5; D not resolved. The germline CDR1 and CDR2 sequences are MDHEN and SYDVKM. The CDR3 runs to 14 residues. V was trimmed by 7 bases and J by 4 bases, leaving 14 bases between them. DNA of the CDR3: TGTGCCAGCACCCCCGTCCGAGGGAATCAGCCCCAGCATTTT. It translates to CASTPVRGNQPQHF.

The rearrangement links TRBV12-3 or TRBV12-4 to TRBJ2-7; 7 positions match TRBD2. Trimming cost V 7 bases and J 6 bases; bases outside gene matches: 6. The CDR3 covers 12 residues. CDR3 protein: CASKAGAGEQYF. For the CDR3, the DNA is TGTGCCAGCAAGGCGGGAGCGGGCGAGCAGTACTTC.

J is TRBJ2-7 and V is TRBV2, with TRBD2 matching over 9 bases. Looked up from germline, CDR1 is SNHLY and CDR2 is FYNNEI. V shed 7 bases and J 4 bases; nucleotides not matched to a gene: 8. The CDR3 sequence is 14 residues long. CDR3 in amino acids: CASTTGLAGYEQYF. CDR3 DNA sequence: TGTGCCAGCACCACGGGGCTAGCGGGATACGAGCAGTACTTC. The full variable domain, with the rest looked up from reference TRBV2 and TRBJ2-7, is EPEVTQTPSHQVTQMGQEVILRCVPISNHLYFYWYRQILGQKVEFLVSFYNNEISEKSEIFDDQFSVERPDGSNFTLKIRSTKLEDSAMYFCASTTGLAGYEQYFGPGTRLTVT.

The CDR3 is CASSSQEASGRRELFF. The CDR3 DNA reads as TGTGCCAGCAGCTCCCAGGAGGCTAGCGGGAGACGGGAGCTGTTTTTT. The chain is built from TRBV5-6 and TRBJ2-2, with 10 bases identical to TRBD2. V lost 3 bases and J lost 9; bases outside the gene matches: 11. CDR1 is SGHDT, CDR2 YYEEEE, per germline. There are 16 residues in the CDR3.

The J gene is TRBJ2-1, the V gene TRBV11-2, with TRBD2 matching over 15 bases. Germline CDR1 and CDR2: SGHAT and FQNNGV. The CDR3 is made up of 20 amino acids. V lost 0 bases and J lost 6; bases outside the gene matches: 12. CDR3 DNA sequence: TGTGCCAGCAGCTTAGATTCCCCCGGACTAGCGGGAGGGCCGGGCAATGAGCAGTTCTTC. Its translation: CASSLDSPGLAGGPGNEQFF.

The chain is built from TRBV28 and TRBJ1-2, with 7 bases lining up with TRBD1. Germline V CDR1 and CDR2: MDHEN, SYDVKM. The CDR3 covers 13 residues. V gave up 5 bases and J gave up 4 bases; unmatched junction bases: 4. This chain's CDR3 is CASSVGTVYGYTF. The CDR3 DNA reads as TGTGCCAGCAGTGTCGGGACAGTCTATGGCTACACCTTC.

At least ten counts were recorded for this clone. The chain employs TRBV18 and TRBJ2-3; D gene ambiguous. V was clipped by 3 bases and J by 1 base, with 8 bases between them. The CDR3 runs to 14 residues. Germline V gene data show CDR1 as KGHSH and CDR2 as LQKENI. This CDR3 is CASSPTAGTDTQYF. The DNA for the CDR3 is TGTGCCAGCTCACCTACAGCAGGCACAGATACGCAGTATTTT.

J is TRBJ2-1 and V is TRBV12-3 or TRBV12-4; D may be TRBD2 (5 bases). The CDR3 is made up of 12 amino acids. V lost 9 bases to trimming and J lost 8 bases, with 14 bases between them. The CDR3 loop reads CASSRRIDEQFF. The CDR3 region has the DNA TGTGCCAGTTCGAGGAGGATCGATGAGCAGTTCTTC.

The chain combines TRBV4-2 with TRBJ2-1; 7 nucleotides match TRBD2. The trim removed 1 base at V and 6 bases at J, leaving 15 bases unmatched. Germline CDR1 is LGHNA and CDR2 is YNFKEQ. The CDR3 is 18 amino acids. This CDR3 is CASSQAPPQTSYGNEQFF. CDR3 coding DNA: TGTGCCAGCAGCCAAGCACCCCCCCAGACTAGCTACGGCAATGAGCAGTTCTTC.

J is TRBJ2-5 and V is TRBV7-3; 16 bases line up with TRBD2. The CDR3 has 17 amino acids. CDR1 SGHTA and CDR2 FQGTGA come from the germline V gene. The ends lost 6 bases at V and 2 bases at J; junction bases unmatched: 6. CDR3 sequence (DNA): TGTGCCAGCAGACCCCCGGGACTAGCGGGAGGGCAAGAGACCCAGTACTTC. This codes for CASRPPGLAGGQETQYF. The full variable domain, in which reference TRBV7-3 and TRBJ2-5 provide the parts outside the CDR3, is GAGVSQTPSNKVTEKGKYVELRCDPISGHTALYWYRQSLGQGPEFLIYFQGTGAADDSGLPNDRFFAVRPEGSVSTLKIQRTERGDSAVYLCASRPPGLAGGQETQYFGPGTRLLVL.

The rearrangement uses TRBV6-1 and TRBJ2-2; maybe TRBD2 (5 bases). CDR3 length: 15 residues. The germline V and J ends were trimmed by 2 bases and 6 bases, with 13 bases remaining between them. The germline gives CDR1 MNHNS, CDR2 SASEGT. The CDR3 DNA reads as TGTGCCAGCAGTGAACCCGGGAAGTCTTCCGGGGAGCTGTTTTTT. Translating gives CASSEPGKSSGELFF.

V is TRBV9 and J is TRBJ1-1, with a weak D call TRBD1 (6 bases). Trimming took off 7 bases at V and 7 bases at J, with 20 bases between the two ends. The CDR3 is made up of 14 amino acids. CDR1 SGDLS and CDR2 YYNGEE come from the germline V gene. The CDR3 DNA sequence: TGTGCCAGCTCCCCCCCGACAGGCACGAGTGAAGCTTTCTTT. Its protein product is CASSPPTGTSEAFF.

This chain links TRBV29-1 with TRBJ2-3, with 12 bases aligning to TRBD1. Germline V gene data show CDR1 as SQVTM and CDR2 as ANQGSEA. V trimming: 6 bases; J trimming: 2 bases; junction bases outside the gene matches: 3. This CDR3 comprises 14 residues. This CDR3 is CSVVGQGATDTQYF. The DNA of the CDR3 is TGCAGCGTCGTGGGACAGGGGGCCACAGATACGCAGTATTTT.

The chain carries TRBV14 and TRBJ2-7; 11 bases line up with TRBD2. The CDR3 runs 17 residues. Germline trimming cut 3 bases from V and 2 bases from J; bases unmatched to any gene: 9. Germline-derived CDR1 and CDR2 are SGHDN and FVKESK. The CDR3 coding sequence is TGTGCCAGCAGCCATCCTCCTGGACTAGCGGGCGCCTACGAGCAGTACTTC. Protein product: CASSHPPGLAGAYEQYF.

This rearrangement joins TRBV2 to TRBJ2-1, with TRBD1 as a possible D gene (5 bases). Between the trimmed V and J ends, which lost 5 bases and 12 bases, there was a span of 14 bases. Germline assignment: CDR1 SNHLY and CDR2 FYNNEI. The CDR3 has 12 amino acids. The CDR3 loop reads CASSPAPRGQFF. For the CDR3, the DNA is TGTGCCAGCAGTCCTGCGCCAAGGGGGCAGTTCTTC.

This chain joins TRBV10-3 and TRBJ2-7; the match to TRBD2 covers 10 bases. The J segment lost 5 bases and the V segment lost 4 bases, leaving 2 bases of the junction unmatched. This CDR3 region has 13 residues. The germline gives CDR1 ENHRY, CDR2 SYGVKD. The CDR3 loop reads CAISGLAGDEQYF. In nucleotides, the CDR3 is TGTGCCATCAGTGGGCTAGCGGGAGACGAGCAGTACTTC.